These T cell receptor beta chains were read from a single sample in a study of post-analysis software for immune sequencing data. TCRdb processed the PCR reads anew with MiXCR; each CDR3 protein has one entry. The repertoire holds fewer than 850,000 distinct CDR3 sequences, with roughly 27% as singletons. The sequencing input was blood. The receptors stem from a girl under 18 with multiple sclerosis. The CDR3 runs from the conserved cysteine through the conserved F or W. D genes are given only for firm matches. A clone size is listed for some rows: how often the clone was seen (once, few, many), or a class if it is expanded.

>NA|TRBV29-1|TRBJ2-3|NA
TGCAGCGCGAGTTCAGCGTTCAGGGGTACGCAGTATTTT
CSASSAFRGTQYF
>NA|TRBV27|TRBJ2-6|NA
TGTGCCAGCAGTTTAAAGCGGACAGGACTACTTCTACCTGGGGCCAACGTCCTGACTTTC
CASSLKRTGLLLPGANVLTF
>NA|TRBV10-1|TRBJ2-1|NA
TGCGCCAGCAGTGAGCTGGACCACGGTGAGCAGTTCTTC
CASSELDHGEQFF
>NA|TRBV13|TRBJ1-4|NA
TGTGCCAGCAGCTTATTACCGGATGAAAAACTGTTTTTT
CASSLLPDEKLFF
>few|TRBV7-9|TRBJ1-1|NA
TGTGCCACCATTGGTTCCACTGAAGCTTTCTTT
CATIGSTEAFF
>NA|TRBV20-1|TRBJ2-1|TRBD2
TGCAGTGCTAGAGATCTCGGGGGGGACCCTAGGATCCATGAGCAGTTCTTC
CSARDLGGDPRIHEQFF
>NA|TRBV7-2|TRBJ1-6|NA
TGTGCCAGCAGCTTAGCGGCGGCAGGGTTGAATTCACCCCTCCACTTT
CASSLAAAGLNSPLHF
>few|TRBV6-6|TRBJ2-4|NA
TGTGCCAGCAGAGGAGGGACGGGGGGCAAGGACATTCAGTACTTC
CASRGGTGGKDIQYF
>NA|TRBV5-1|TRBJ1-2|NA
TGCGCCAGCAGCTTGGTAGGACAAGACTATGGCTACACCTTC
CASSLVGQDYGYTF
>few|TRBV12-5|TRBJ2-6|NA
TGTGTTAGTAGTTTGGGGCACTCTGGGGCCAACGTCCTGACTTTC
CVSSLGHSGANVLTF
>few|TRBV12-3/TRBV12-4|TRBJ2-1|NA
TGTGCCAGCAGTGGGAGTGAGCAGTTCTTC
CASSGSEQFF
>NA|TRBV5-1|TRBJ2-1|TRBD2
TGCGCCAGCAGCTTGAGAAGCGGGGGATACAATGAGCAGTTCTTC
CASSLRSGGYNEQFF
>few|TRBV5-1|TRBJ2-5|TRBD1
TGCGCCACTTCCGGGACAGTCCAAGAGACCCAGTACTTC
CATSGTVQETQYF
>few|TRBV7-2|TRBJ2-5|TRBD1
TGTGCCAGCAGCTTCGACAGGGGTATTGGTGAGCAGTACTTC
CASSFDRGIGEQYF
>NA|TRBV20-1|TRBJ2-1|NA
TGCAGTGCTAGCGGGCCAGCCTACAATGAGCAGTTCTTC
CSASGPAYNEQFF
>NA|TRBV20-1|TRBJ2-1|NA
TGCAGTGCTAGAGATGGATTTGGGAATGAGCAGTTCTTC
CSARDGFGNEQFF
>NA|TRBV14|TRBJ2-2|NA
TGTGCCAGCAGCCAAGATGGGTTTAGCACCGGGGAGCTGTTTTTT
CASSQDGFSTGELFF
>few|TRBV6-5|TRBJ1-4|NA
TGTGCCAGCAGTTATTTCTTTTCAGGCGGTCGGGAAAAACTGTTTTTT
CASSYFFSGGREKLFF
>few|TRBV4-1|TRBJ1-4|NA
TGCGCCAGCAGCCAAGATGGTGAGCTTCCTTATGAAAAACTGTTTTTT
CASSQDGELPYEKLFF
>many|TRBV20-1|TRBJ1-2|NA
TGCAGTGTCAACTATGGCTACACCTTC
CSVNYGYTF
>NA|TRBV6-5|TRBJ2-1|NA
TGTGCCAGCAGTTACTCTGTGGTAGCAGGCAATGAGCAGTTCTTC
CASSYSVVAGNEQFF
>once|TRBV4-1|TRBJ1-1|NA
TGCGCCAGCAGCCAAAAATCGGTCGGGGGCGCGGACACTGAAGCTTTCTTT
CASSQKSVGGADTEAFF
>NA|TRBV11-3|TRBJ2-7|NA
TGTGCCAGCAGCGATAGTTCGGGAATAGGCGACGAGCAGTACTTC
CASSDSSGIGDEQYF
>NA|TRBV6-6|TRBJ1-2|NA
TGTGCCAGCAGTATGACGGGAAACTATGGCTACACCTTC
CASSMTGNYGYTF
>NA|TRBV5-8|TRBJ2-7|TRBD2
TGTGCCGGAACGCGGGGACTAGCGGGAGGGTTGTCGTCCTACGAGCAGTACTTC
CAGTRGLAGGLSSYEQYF
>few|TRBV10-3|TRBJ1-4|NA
TGTGCCATCCAGGAGGATCGAGAAGGAAAACTGTTTTTT
CAIQEDREGKLFF
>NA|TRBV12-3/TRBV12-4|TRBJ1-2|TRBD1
TGTGCCAGCAGTGCTGAGAGTAGGGGGCGTAATGGCTACACCTTC
CASSAESRGRNGYTF
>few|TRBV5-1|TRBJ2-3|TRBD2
TGCGCCAGCAGCCGCCGACTAGCGGGAGGCCACACAGATACGCAGTATTTT
CASSRRLAGGHTDTQYF
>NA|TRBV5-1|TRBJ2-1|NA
TGCGCCAGCAGCCCTGGGGCAGGGGTCTCCTACAATGAGCAGTTCTTC
CASSPGAGVSYNEQFF
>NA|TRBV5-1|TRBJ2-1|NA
TGCGCCAGCAGCTGGGCCTTTCAAGAGACCCAGTTCTTC
CASSWAFQETQFF
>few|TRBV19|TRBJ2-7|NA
TGTGCCAGTAGTACCGGGACAACCCTTCCAAACGAGCAGTACTTC
CASSTGTTLPNEQYF
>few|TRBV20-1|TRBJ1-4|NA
TGCAGTGCTCGATTCGGAGACCCCGAGGATCGACTGTTTTTT
CSARFGDPEDRLFF
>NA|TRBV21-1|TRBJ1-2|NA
TGTGCCAGCAGCAAAGGCACCGCTAACTATGGCTACACCTTC
CASSKGTANYGYTF
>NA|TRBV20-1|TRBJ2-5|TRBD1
TGCAGTGCTGACGACAGGGGGCGATCCCAAGAGACCCAGTACTTC
CSADDRGRSQETQYF
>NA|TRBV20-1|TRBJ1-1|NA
TGCAGTGCTAGAGATCTCGGCCTCTTGAACACTGAAGCTTTCTTT
CSARDLGLLNTEAFF
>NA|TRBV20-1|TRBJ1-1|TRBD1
TGCAGTGCTAGACAGGGGGCCTCCCCAGCTTTCTTT
CSARQGASPAFF
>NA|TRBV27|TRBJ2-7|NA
TGTGCCAGCGTTGGGGGACCCTACCCCTACGAGCAGTACTTC
CASVGGPYPYEQYF
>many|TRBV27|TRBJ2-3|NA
TGTGCCAGCAGTTTATATGCGGGTGTCACAGATACGCAGTATTTT
CASSLYAGVTDTQYF
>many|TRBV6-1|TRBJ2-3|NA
TGTGCCAGCTCCGTCGGAGGAGGTGGAGATACGCAGTATTTT
CASSVGGGGDTQYF
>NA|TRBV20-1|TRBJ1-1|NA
TGCAGTGCTACACGACAGCAGAGGACTGAAGCTTTCTTT
CSATRQQRTEAFF
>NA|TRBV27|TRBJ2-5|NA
TGTGCCAGCAGTTTATATCCCAGGATCGAGGGGACCCAGTACTTC
CASSLYPRIEGTQYF
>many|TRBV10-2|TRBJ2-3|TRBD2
TGCGCCAGCAGGCTAGCGGGAGTAGATACGCAGTATTTT
CASRLAGVDTQYF
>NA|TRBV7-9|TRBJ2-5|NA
TGTGCCAGCAGCAGGGGGGCTAGCCGGTTGGAGACCCAGTACTTC
CASSRGASRLETQYF
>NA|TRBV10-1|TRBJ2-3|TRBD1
TGCGCCAGCAGGGAGGGACAGGGGAGAGATACGCAGTATTTT
CASREGQGRDTQYF
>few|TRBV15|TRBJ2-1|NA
TGTGCCACCAGCCCCGGACAACTCTACAATGAGCAGTTCTTC
CATSPGQLYNEQFF
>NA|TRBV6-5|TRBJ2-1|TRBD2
TGTGCCAGCAGTTACCTAGCGGTTTACAATGAGCAGTTCTTC
CASSYLAVYNEQFF
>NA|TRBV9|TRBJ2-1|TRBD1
TGTGCCAGCGGGGTGGGACAGGTATACAATGAGCAGTTCTTC
CASGVGQVYNEQFF
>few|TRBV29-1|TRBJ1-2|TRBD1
TGCAGCGCCATTACCCCGGGACAGGGGGATGGCTACACCTTC
CSAITPGQGDGYTF
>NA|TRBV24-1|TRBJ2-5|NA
TGTGCCACCGAGTACCAAGAGACCCAGTACTTC
CATEYQETQYF
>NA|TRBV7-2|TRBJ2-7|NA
TGTGCCGAGAGGGCGGAGAGCTCCTACGAGCAGTACTTC
CAERAESSYEQYF